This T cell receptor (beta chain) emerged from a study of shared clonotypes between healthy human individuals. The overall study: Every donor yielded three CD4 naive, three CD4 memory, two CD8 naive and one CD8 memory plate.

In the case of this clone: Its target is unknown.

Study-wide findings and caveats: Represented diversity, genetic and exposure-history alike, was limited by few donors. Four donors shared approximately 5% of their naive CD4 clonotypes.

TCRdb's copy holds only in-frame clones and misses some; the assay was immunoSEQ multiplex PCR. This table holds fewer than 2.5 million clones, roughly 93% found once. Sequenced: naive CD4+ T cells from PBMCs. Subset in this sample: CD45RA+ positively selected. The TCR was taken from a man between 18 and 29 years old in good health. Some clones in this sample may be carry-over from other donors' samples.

The CDR3 here is CASSGAQRELYNEQFF. The CDR3, as DNA: TGTGCCAGCAGCGGGGCGCAGCGGGAATTATACAATGAGCAGTTCTTC. The rearrangement links TRBV9 to TRBJ2-1; 7 bases map to TRBD2. The CDR3 is 16 residues long. V was pared by 3 bases and J by 4 bases, with 10 bases of the junction left unmatched. CDR1 and CDR2 (germline): SGDLS, YYNGEE.